Below, 5 T cell receptor beta chains from the same sample are listed, as sequenced in a study of blood T cells in healthy people across ages. Alongside a J-beta primer mix, a sample-barcoded 5' primer served in a second PCR lasting about 7 to 12 cycles. TCRdb reanalysed the 5' RACE reads using MiXCR and keeps one entry per CDR3 protein. The top ten clones hold 15% to 20% of a sample with hundreds of thousands of distinct CDR3 sequences, more than 25% of them seen once. Sample: blood. The receptors derive from a woman aged 80 or over in good health.

This clonotype was seen ten or more times. The chain combines TRBV5-5 with TRBJ2-3, with D perhaps TRBD1 (6 bases). V was cut by 3 bases and J by 1 base, with 24 bases left in between. The germline V gene encodes CDR1 SGHKS and CDR2 YYEKEE (reference sequence). The CDR3 covers 19 residues. CDR3 nucleotides: TGTGCCAGCAGCTGGGGATTACTGACAGGTGGGAAAGGCACAGATACGCAGTATTTT. Translation gives CASSWGLLTGGKGTDTQYF.

This clonotype appeared a few times. V gene TRBV2 combines with J gene TRBJ2-7; TRBD2 agrees at 9 bases. The end of the DNA is better explained by TRBJ2-5, so the J call may be wrong. The V gene's germline CDR1 is SNHLY and CDR2 FYNNEI. The CDR3 covers 15 residues. CDR3: CASSEERGAGETQYF. The CDR3 region has the DNA TGTGCCAGCAGTGAGGAGCGGGGGGCGGGTGAGACCCAGTACTTC.

As concerns this clonotype: A read error is possible here, since a much larger clone lies one base away. The chain links TRBV28 to TRBJ2-5, with D maybe TRBD1 (5 bases). The V end lost 6 bases, the J end lost 2 bases, and 13 bases lay between the germline ends. The V gene's germline CDR1 is MDHEN and CDR2 SYDVKM. CDR3 size: 14 residues. Here the CDR3 reads CASRRRGGQETQYF. In DNA, the CDR3 is TGTGCCAGCAGGAGAAGGGGTGGACAAGAGACCCAGTACTTC.

This clonotype was observed at least ten times. This chain connects TRBV4-3 to TRBJ2-5; D gene unclear. The CDR3 contains 15 residues. The germline V and J ends were trimmed by 0 bases and 4 bases, with 12 bases remaining between them. Looked up from germline, CDR1 is LGHNA and CDR2 is YSLEER. CDR3 bases: TGCGCCAGCAGCCAAGATCCCGGGCGCCCAGAGACCCAGTACTTC. Translating gives CASSQDPGRPETQYF.

Regarding this clonotype: This may be a read error, as it is one base from a much larger clone. V and J are TRBV7-8 and TRBJ2-1, with 12 bases matching TRBD2. The CDR3 is made up of 17 amino acids. Trimming removed 5 bases from V and 0 bases from J; junction bases left unmatched: 5. Per the germline V gene, CDR1 is SGHVS and CDR2 is FQNEAQ. The CDR3 nucleotides are TGTGCCAGCAGCCCCTGGACTAGCGGGACCTCCTACAATGAGCAGTTCTTC. This encodes CASSPWTSGTSYNEQFF.